Listed here is a single TCR beta chain. The antigen is unknown. In the original workflow: Across samples, TCR counts had a median of about 93,000 and ranged from roughly 23,224 to 700,000. From the RACE reads, TCRdb called clonotypes with MiXCR, one entry per CDR3 protein. TCRdb's processing, not the authors', yielded these V and J calls. The data show a few hundred thousand distinct CDR3 sequences, around 7.3% seen once. The time point is: pre-sensitization, week 0. Treatment in this sample: therapeutic diphenylcyclopropenone sensitization with weekly scalp DPC. This CDR3 region has 12 residues. Trimming removed 2 bases at V and 6 bases at J, with 7 bases between. CDR1 SQVTM and CDR2 ANQGSEA come from the germline V gene. These data come from a study of human T cells and chemical hapten exposure. Whole-study findings and limits: With regard to DPC sensitization, TCRs above 1 in 1000 frequency did not change.

The chain couples TRBV29-1 to TRBJ2-2, with D possibly matching TRBD2 (5 bases). This sequence originates from a man between 18 and 29 years old with alopecia areata. Some clones in this sample may be carry-over from other donors' samples. The sequencing used whole blood, collected in connection with sensitization to the hapten diphenylcyclopropenone (DPC). CDR3: CSVETRAGELFF. The CDR3, as DNA: TGCAGCGTTGAAACTAGGGCCGGGGAGCTGTTTTTT.